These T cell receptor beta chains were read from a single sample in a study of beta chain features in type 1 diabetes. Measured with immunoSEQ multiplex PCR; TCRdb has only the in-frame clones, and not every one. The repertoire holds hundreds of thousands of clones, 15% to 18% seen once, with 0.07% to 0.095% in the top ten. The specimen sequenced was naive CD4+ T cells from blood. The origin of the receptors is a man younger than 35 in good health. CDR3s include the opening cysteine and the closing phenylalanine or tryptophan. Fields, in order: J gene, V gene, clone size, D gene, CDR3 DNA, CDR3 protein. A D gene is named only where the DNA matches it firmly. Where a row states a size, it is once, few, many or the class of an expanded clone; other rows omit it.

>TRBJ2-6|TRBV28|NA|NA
TGTGCCAGCAGCTCCCCACCGAACTCTGGGGCCAACGTCCTGACTTTC
CASSSPPNSGANVLTF
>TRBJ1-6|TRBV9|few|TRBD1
TGTGCCAGCAGCGTTCAGACAGGGGCTAATTCACCCCTCCACTTT
CASSVQTGANSPLHF
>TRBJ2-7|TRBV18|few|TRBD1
TGTGCCAGCTCACCGGGGACAGCCTACGAGCAGTACTTC
CASSPGTAYEQYF
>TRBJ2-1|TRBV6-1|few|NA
TGTGCCAGCAGTGACTGGGTTAAGTCCTACAATGAGCAGTTCTTC
CASSDWVKSYNEQFF
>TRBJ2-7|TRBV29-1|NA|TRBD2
TGCAGCGCGATAGCGGGGGGCTACGAGCAGTACTTC
CSAIAGGYEQYF
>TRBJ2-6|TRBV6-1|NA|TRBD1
TGTGCCAGCAGTGGCAGGGGGTCTGGGGCCAACGTCCTGACTTTC
CASSGRGSGANVLTF
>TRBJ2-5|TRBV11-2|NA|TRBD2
TGTGCCAGCAGAACTAGCGGGGGGGCGAGGGAGACCCAGTACTTC
CASRTSGGARETQYF
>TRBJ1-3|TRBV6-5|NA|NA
TGTGCCAGCAGCGCAGGGGCTGGAAACACCATATATTTT
CASSAGAGNTIYF
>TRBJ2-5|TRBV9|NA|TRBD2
TGTGCCAGCAGCCCCGGACTAGCGGGAGGGCAGGGGACCCAGTACTTC
CASSPGLAGGQGTQYF
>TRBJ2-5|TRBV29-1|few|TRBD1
TGCAGCGGAGGAGTACTACGGGACAGAGTGAGACCCCAGTACTTC
CSGGVLRDRVRPQYF
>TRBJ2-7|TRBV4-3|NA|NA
TGCGCCAGCAGCGCAGGGGCTCACTCCTACGAGCAGTACTTC
CASSAGAHSYEQYF
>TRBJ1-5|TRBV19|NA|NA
TGTGCCAGTAGTATCAACAATAGCAATCAGCCCCAGCATTTT
CASSINNSNQPQHF
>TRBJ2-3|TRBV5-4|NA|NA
TGTGCCAGCAGATTTGGTACCCAAGATGCGCAGTATTTT
CASRFGTQDAQYF
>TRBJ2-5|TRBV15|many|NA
TGTGCCACCAGCAGAGAAGGCCGGGGAGGGACCCAGTACTTC
CATSREGRGGTQYF
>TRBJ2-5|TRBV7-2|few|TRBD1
TGTGCCAGCAGCTTAGCGGGACAGAACTGGGAGACCCAGTACTTC
CASSLAGQNWETQYF
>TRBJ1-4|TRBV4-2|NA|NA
TGTGCCAGCAGCCCCCGGCAGGGAGAGGAAAAACTGTTTTTT
CASSPRQGEEKLFF
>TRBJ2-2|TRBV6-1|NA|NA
TGTGCCAGCAGTGCCCGACTGCGGGGTGTGGCCGGGGAGCTGTTTTTT
CASSARLRGVAGELFF
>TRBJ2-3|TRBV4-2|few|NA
TGTGCCAGCAGCCAAGAAGGGTCGAGAAGCACAGATACGCAGTATTTT
CASSQEGSRSTDTQYF
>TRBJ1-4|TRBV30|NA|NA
TGTGCCTGGAGCCACGGAGGAGAAAAACTGTTTTTT
CAWSHGGEKLFF
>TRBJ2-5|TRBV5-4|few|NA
TGTGCCAGCAGCTTGCGACTAAACCAAGAGACCCAGTACTTC
CASSLRLNQETQYF
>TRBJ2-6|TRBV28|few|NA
TGTGCCAGCAGTTTACTAAGCTCTGGGGCCAACGTCCTGACTTTC
CASSLLSSGANVLTF
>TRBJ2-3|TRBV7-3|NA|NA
TGTGCCAGCAGCTTAAATCAGGCAGATACGCAGTATTTT
CASSLNQADTQYF
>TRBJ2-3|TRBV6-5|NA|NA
TGTGCCAGCACCCAAGTGGGGGAGATACCAGATACGCAGTATTTT
CASTQVGEIPDTQYF
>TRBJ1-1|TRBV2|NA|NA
TGTGCCAGCAGTGAAAGTGCGGGGAACACTGAAGCTTTCTTT
CASSESAGNTEAFF
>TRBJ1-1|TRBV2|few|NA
TGTGCCAGCAGTGTTAACGCGGGGATGAACACTGAAGCTTTCTTT
CASSVNAGMNTEAFF
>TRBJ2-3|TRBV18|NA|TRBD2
TGTGCCAGCTCACGGACTAGCGGTCAGGGTACGCAGTATTTT
CASSRTSGQGTQYF